This paragraph covers one T cell receptor beta chain sequence. This sequence is one base from a far larger clone and is likely a read error. The table came from immunoSEQ multiplex PCR; TCRdb's copy has only in-frame clones and leaves some out. In the table there are 470,000 or so clones, roughly 80% of which are singletons. This sample was included in a study of shared clonotypes between healthy human individuals. At the level of the study: The donors, two women and a few men, were aged 18 to 49.

The CDR3 spans 14 residues. The V and J ends lost 3 bases and 5 bases, in that order; junction bases with no gene match: 3. Germline V lookup: CDR1 SGHNT, CDR2 YYREEE (reference sequence). This chain links TRBV5-4 with TRBJ2-5; 11 nucleotides agree with TRBD2. Sequencing was carried out using PBMCs. The TCR sequence derives from a woman in her thirties or forties in good health. Some clones in this sample may be carry-over from other donors' samples. CDR3 nucleotide sequence: TGTGCCAGCAGCTCACTAGCGGGAGTGGAGACCCAGTACTTC. This gives the protein CASSSLAGVETQYF.